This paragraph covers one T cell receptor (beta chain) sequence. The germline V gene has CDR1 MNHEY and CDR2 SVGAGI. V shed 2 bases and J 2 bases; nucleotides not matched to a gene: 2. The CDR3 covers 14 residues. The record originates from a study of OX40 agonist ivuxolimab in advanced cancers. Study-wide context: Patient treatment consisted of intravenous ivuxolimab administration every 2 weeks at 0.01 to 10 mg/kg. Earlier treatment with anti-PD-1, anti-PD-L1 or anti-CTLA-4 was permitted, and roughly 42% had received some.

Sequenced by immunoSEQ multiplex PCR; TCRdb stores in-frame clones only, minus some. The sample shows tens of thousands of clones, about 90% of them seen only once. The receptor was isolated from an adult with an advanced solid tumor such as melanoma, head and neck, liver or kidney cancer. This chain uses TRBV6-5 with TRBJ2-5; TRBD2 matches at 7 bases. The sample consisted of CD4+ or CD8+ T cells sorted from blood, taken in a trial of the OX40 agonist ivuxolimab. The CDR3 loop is CASSYQGLQETQYF. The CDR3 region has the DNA TGTGCCAGCAGTTACCAGGGACTACAAGAGACCCAGTACTTC.